This entry concerns a single TCR beta chain. The V and J ends lost 10 bases and 4 bases, in that order; junction bases with no gene match: 8. Germline values: CDR1 LNHNV, CDR2 YYDKDF (reference sequence). This CDR3 has 14 amino acids. TCRdb keeps only in-frame clones here, not all; method: immunoSEQ multiplex PCR. The data show 270,000 or so clones, with about 86% seen just once and 3.4% held by the top ten. The record originates from a study of blood T cell repertoires in COVID-19. Study overall: The United States, Italy and Spain provided the acute and convalescent COVID-19 samples.

Recovered status applied to Cohort 3 donors who had two consecutive negative PCRs. It also applied to those with clearance or with symptom resolution. The TCR was taken from a man aged 50-60 years who had recovered from COVID-19. The rearrangement uses TRBV15 and TRBJ2-2; 8 bases agree with TRBD2. The sample was PBMCs or T cells enriched from blood (not recorded which). This chain's CDR3 is CAISREVSTGELFF. The CDR3 nucleotides read TGTGCCATATCGCGGGAGGTTAGCACCGGGGAGCTGTTTTTT.